The 2 T cell receptor beta chains given below trace back to one sample, sequenced in a study of T cell responses to AZD1222 COVID-19 vaccine (dated by TCRdb to the early 2020s). Receptors were amplified or captured by the immunoSEQ multiplex PCR assay. TCRdb carries this immuneACCESS record with in-frame sequences only. Its versions omit some clonotypes, under half of them owing to an unresolved V gene in the studies checked, with the rest unexplained. Across this sample there are 250,000 to 300,000 clones, with 94% seen only once. Of the sample, 0.55% falls within the top ten clones. The time point tag for this specimen amounts to: about 28 days (+/-7) after the second vaccine dose. This sample comprised peripheral blood, obtained 28 days after the second AZD1222 dose. These receptors were collected from an adult who received the AZD1222 COVID-19 vaccine.

The J gene is TRBJ1-1, the V gene TRBV5-1; 8 nucleotides match TRBD1. The junction had 1 base not matched to a gene; V was cut back by 3 bases and J by 6 bases. CDR1 and CDR2 from the germline V gene are SGHRS and YFSETQ. This CDR3 contains 12 residues. The CDR3 DNA is TGCGCCAGCAGCTCACAGGGGGCTGAAGCTTTCTTT. Its translation: CASSSQGAEAFF.

For this clone: Other DNA variants within this sample encode the same CDR3. The chain links TRBV2 to TRBJ2-3; TRBD2 agrees at 10 bases. The CDR3 extends over 15 amino acids. Germline assignment: CDR1 SNHLY and CDR2 FYNNEI. Unmatched junction bases numbered 2, after V lost 2 bases and J lost 3 bases. The CDR3 sequence is CASSESSGSTDTQYF. CDR3 DNA sequence: TGTGCCAGCAGTGAATCTAGCGGGAGTACAGATACGCAGTATTTT.